The T cell receptor beta chain described here comes from a study of Graves' ophthalmopathy and Graves' hyperthyroidism (dated by TCRdb to 2016 to 2019). With regard to the full study: Peripheral blood was collected at initial diagnosis, prior to any treatment. The study used signatures of the TCR beta repertoire to tell Graves' ophthalmopathy apart from Graves' hyperthyroidism and to predict which patients would progress to ophthalmopathy. In total, some 140 blood samples were TCR-sequenced: fewer than 50 ophthalmopathy, some 75 hyperthyroidism and around 17 hyperthyroidism-to-ophthalmopathy patients. An independent validation cohort comprised 18 hyperthyroidism patients and about 16 patients who later progressed from hyperthyroidism to ophthalmopathy. T-cell repertoires of thyroid tissue and blood were compared in about 6 hyperthyroidism patients. After sampling, hyperthyroidism patients received methimazole starting at 30 mg daily, and ophthalmopathy patients received high-dose intravenous methylprednisolone. The approximately 100 discovery patients were randomly divided into training and test sets at a 7:3 ratio. To explore V-J signatures that distinguish ophthalmopathy from hyperthyroidism, a discovery set of around 100 patients was enrolled, made up of 40 to 45 with ophthalmopathy and some 58 with stable hyperthyroidism. Broad study findings and their caveats: In cross-validation, the 13-signature model distinguished ophthalmopathy from stable hyperthyroidism with about 89% sensitivity and approximately 81% specificity, while in the test set the corresponding values were about 79% and 69%. Sample size was not statistically predetermined, and group allocation was not concealed from the investigators. In validation, the model predicted ophthalmopathy progression with 55% to 71% sensitivity and approximately 78% specificity; roughly 12 predicted patients were CT-confirmed with GO in a median of about 6.2 months. Among expanded thyroid clonotypes with frequency above 0.001, most also showed up in blood, which suggests that blood repertoires may reflect the thyroid immune response.

Stable hyperthyroidism was defined as no progression to ophthalmopathy within 18 months of follow-up. Hyperthyroidism patients were newly diagnosed, were aged 18 to 65 years, and had a disease duration under 2 months. Patients with other autoimmune diseases, uncontrolled infections, pregnancy or lactation were excluded. Diagnosis was based on clinical symptoms, serum thyroxine, TRAb, thyroid ultrasound and orbital computed tomography. Using Ficoll-Paque density gradient centrifugation, PBMCs were isolated from over 8.5 ml of fresh peripheral blood. Total RNA was extracted using Trizol reagent, and RNA quality was checked on an Agilent 2100 Bioanalyzer. This clonotype has a count of ten or more. It lacks a known antigen. No clone much larger than this one lies a single base away; base qualities are absent. TCR beta CDR3 regions were amplified from RNA transcripts for repertoire sequencing. A first-round RT-PCR used HTBI primers with the Qiagen OneStep RT-PCR kit, followed by a second-round multiplex PCR, size selection and purification. The libraries underwent paired-end sequencing with 100 bp reads on an Illumina HiSeq2000. Per the original workflow: Reads were processed with SOAPnuke, discarding reads with adapters, uncalled bases, mean Phred below 15, or no exact constant-primer or identifier match. High-quality paired reads were merged with COPE v1.2.5. Clonotypes were defined as unique nucleotide sequences and were aligned to IMGT TRB V, D and J references using MiTCR v1.1. The analysis was limited to V-J combinations with a frequency above 0.0001, which together covered 99.2% of repertoires. For each V-J combination, a TCR clonal expansion and chaos score was defined as F50 clonal expansion divided by the chaos observed in the TCRdist matrix. Features were reduced by Welch's t-statistics and random forest to around 14 V-J combinations, which fed a naive Bayes classifier. The similarity between thyroid and blood repertoires was quantified using the Morisita-Horn index. TCRdb passed the public sequencing reads through fastp at Q25 and MiXCR, retaining productive beta sequences. When rows share a CDR3 protein, they turn into one entry using the most common DNA and genes. TCRdb, rather than the study authors, made the V and J calls. Within this sample are hundreds of thousands of distinct CDR3 sequences, with under 25% of them counted one time only. In total, the top ten clones hold under 3.5% of the sample.

The sample taken for sequencing was peripheral blood. The clonotype comes from a woman between 18 and 30 years old with stable Graves' hyperthyroidism. Donor details come from another sample of the same person, matched by shared clones.

The DNA reads as follows: TGTGCCAGCAGCCTTTGGGGAAATCAGCCCCAGCATTTT. This translates into CASSLWGNQPQHF. Here the chain combines TRBV27 and TRBJ1-5; no confident D gene assignment can be made. The CDR3 spans 13 residues, from the cysteine through the phenylalanine. CDR3 DNA only is kept here, 39 bases in frame from base 1. V and J are truncated by 6 bases and 4 bases respectively, leaving an intervening sequence of 10 bases. The germline V gene (reference sequence) yields MNHEY for CDR1 and SMNVEV for CDR2.